Below are 23 T cell receptor beta chains sequenced from a single sample in a study of CD8 T cells in Susac syndrome. Reverse transcription of roughly 0.5 to 1 ug RNA was performed with random hexamers. TCRdb processed the immunoSEQ multiplex PCR reads anew with MiXCR; each CDR3 protein has one entry. The sample shows a few hundred thousand distinct CDR3 sequences, 85% to 95% of them seen only once. Sequenced sample: CD4+ T cells from PBMCs. The receptors derive from a human donor with multiple sclerosis.

This chain connects TRBV9 to TRBJ1-2, with D possibly matching TRBD1 (5 bases). The CDR3 spans 15 residues. Germline loops: CDR1 SGDLS, CDR2 YYNGEE. V gave up 0 bases and J gave up 3 bases, with 12 bases separating them. CDR3: CASSVDQGVHYGYTF. The CDR3 DNA is TGTGCCAGCAGCGTAGATCAGGGCGTCCACTATGGCTACACCTTC.

The chain couples TRBV7-2 to TRBJ2-7; 9 bases map to TRBD2. J was trimmed by 4 bases and V by 1 base; bases with no gene match: 5. Per germline, CDR1 SGHTA and CDR2 FQGNSA. The CDR3 sequence is 15 residues long. The CDR3 nucleotides read TGTGCCAGCAGCTTAGATTCTAGCGGGGCGTACGAGCAGTACTTC. This gives the protein CASSLDSSGAYEQYF.

The rearrangement joins TRBV20-1 to TRBJ1-4; no firm D call. V lost 0 bases and J lost 7, with 15 bases in between. Germline values: CDR1 DFQATT, CDR2 SNEGSKA (reference sequence). The CDR3 consists of 15 residues. Written as DNA, the CDR3 is TGCAGTGCTAGAGATTTGGCAAGGTCGGGTGAAAAACTGTTTTTT. Encoded protein: CSARDLARSGEKLFF.

The genes are TRBV29-1 and TRBJ1-1; no reliable D call. Trimming cost V 2 bases and J 0 bases, with 10 bases left between them. The germline V gene has CDR1 SQVTM and CDR2 ANQGSEA. The length of the CDR3 is 14 residues. The CDR3, as DNA: TGCAGCGTTGAAAGTAGGCCATTGAACACTGAAGCTTTCTTT. Translating gives CSVESRPLNTEAFF. The full variable domain, in which reference TRBV29-1 and TRBJ1-1 provide the parts outside the CDR3, is SAVISQKPSRDICQRGTSLTIQCQVDSQVTMMFWYRQQPGQSLTLIATANQGSEATYESGFVIDKFPISRPNLTFSTLTVSNMSPEDSSIYLCSVESRPLNTEAFFGQGTRLTVV.

This clonotype showed up just once. The V gene is TRBV12-3 or TRBV12-4, the J gene TRBJ2-1, with 11 bases identical to TRBD2. Trimming cost V 0 bases and J 8 bases; bases outside gene matches: 6. There are 16 residues in the CDR3. The CDR3 coding sequence is TGTGCCAGCAGTTTAGCTAGCGGGGGGGCCCTGGATGAGCAGTTCTTC. Translation gives CASSLASGGALDEQFF.

This sequence joins TRBV15 and TRBJ1-2, with TRBD1 as a possible D gene (6 bases). The germline gives CDR1 LNHNV, CDR2 YYDKDF (reference sequence). With 8 bases removed from V and 5 bases from J, the gap between germline ends came to 15 bases. This CDR3 is 13 amino acids long. CDR3 coding DNA: TGTGCCACCCGTGGGACACCCGGGTATGGCTACACCTTC. This encodes CATRGTPGYGYTF.

This chain joins TRBV29-1 and TRBJ1-2, with unresolved D. Germline lookup yields CDR1 SQVTM and CDR2 ANQGSEA. CDR3 length: 10 amino acids. Trimming cost V 3 bases and J 8 bases, with 7 bases left between them. The CDR3: CSVETGGYTF. DNA of the CDR3: TGCAGCGTTGAGACGGGGGGCTACACCTTC.

The chain employs TRBV30 and TRBJ1-5, with D perhaps matching TRBD1 (5 bases). Germline values: CDR1 GTSNPN, CDR2 SVGIG (reference sequence). The V gene lost 3 bases and the J gene lost 0 bases, with 6 bases spanning the gap. The CDR3 consists of 13 residues. The CDR3 reads CAWRQDSNQPQHF. As DNA, the CDR3 is TGTGCCTGGAGACAGGATAGCAATCAGCCCCAGCATTTT.

This chain connects TRBV18 to TRBJ2-5; 7 bases map to TRBD2. Germline V lookup: CDR1 KGHSH, CDR2 LQKENI. The CDR3 contains 15 residues. Trimming cost V 6 bases and J 3 bases; bases outside gene matches: 10. The CDR3 reads CASSPSPGLEETQYF. CDR3 bases: TGTGCCAGCTCGCCATCTCCAGGACTAGAAGAGACCCAGTACTTC.

This clonotype was recorded once. The genes are TRBV29-1 and TRBJ2-1; perhaps TRBD1 as D (6 bases). This CDR3 region has 14 residues. The V end was cut by 1 base, the J end by 0 bases, with 7 bases between. Per germline, CDR1 SQVTM and CDR2 ANQGSEA. CDR3 DNA: TGCAGCGTTGAAGGACAGGACTCCTACAATGAGCAGTTCTTC. The encoded protein is CSVEGQDSYNEQFF.

This chain uses TRBV9 with TRBJ2-5, with 9 positions matching TRBD1. Per germline, CDR1 SGDLS and CDR2 YYNGEE. Trimming at V came to 0 bases and at J to 7 bases, leaving 7 bases not matched to a gene. This CDR3 is 15 amino acids long. The CDR3 protein is CASSVAGTGSGTQYF. For the CDR3, the DNA is TGTGCCAGCAGCGTAGCCGGGACAGGGAGCGGGACCCAGTACTTC.

V and J are TRBV15 and TRBJ2-3; D gene unclear. V dropped 1 base and J dropped 10 bases, with 12 bases sitting between them. The CDR3 extends over 13 amino acids. Germline V gives CDR1 LNHNV, CDR2 YYDKDF (reference sequence). This CDR3 reads CATSRGSPSSQYF. The CDR3 bases are TGTGCCACCAGCAGAGGCAGCCCGTCTTCGCAGTATTTT.

CDR3 DNA sequence: TGTGCCACTTCGGGACCTCCCGAAAACATTCAGTACTTC. Translation gives CATSGPPENIQYF. The chain has TRBV27 and TRBJ2-4; possibly TRBD1 or TRBD2 for D (5 bases each). The germline V gene encodes CDR1 MNHEY and CDR2 SMNVEV (reference sequence). The CDR3 is made up of 13 amino acids. V dropped 10 bases and J dropped 5 bases, with 15 bases sitting between them.

There are a few counts of this clonotype. This rearrangement joins TRBV30 to TRBJ2-2; 8 nucleotides line up with TRBD1. The CDR3 contains 15 residues. V dropped 4 bases and J dropped 0; count of bases not matched to a gene: 4. In germline, CDR1 is GTSNPN, CDR2 SVGIG (reference sequence). The CDR3 nucleotides read TGTGCCTGGAACAGGGGGAAAGCGAACACCGGGGAGCTGTTTTTT. It encodes CAWNRGKANTGELFF.

About this clonotype itself: At one boundary the junction diverges from the germline segment, which might be a read error. The chain links TRBV7-7 to TRBJ1-1; D gene uncertain. Germline V gene sequence: CDR1 SSHAT, CDR2 FNYEAQ (reference sequence). This CDR3 contains 13 residues. CDR3 protein: CASSRDLNTEAFF. The CDR3, as DNA: TGTGCTAGCAGCCGCGACCTGAACACTGAAGCTTTCTTT.

This chain's CDR3 is CASSFSGTEAFF. The CDR3 bases are TGTGCCAGCAGCTTCTCGGGCACTGAAGCTTTCTTT. The V call is TRBV11-2, the J call TRBJ1-1, with no clear D. The CDR3 spans 12 residues. Germline CDR1 reads SGHAT; CDR2 reads FQNNGV. Trimming took off 3 bases at V and 4 bases at J, with 6 bases between the two ends.

This chain links TRBV30 with TRBJ2-1, with D perhaps TRBD1 or TRBD2 (5 bases each). CDR3 length: 15 residues. The V and J ends lost 2 bases and 4 bases respectively, with 15 bases between them. Germline V gives CDR1 GTSNPN, CDR2 SVGIG (reference sequence). Written as DNA, the CDR3 is TGTGCCTGGAGTCCTTTGGGGGTAGGTTACAATGAGCAGTTCTTC. Amino acid sequence: CAWSPLGVGYNEQFF.

This clonotype was observed a single time. The rearrangement joins TRBV15 to TRBJ1-2; tentative D call: TRBD1 (5 bases). The length of the CDR3 is 17 residues. V was cut by 5 bases and J by 1 base, with 20 bases left in between. Per germline, CDR1 LNHNV and CDR2 YYDKDF (reference sequence). The CDR3 DNA is TGTGCCACCAGCCGTTCCATGGGGCAGTTGGATAACTATGGCTACACCTTC. Its translation: CATSRSMGQLDNYGYTF.

Only a few counts were recorded for this clonotype. The rearrangement links TRBV6-5 to TRBJ1-2, with D unresolved. This CDR3 spans 12 amino acids. The germline gives CDR1 MNHEY, CDR2 SVGAGI. V was cut by 8 bases and J by 3 bases, with 10 bases left in between. CDR3 sequence reads: CASRVEDYGYTF. The CDR3 region has the DNA TGTGCCAGCCGCGTAGAAGACTATGGCTACACCTTC.

The rearrangement joins TRBV3-1 to TRBJ2-1, with 12 bases aligning to TRBD2. The CDR3 is 14 amino acids. The V and J ends lost 0 bases and 14 bases, in that order; junction bases with no gene match: 5. Germline assignment: CDR1 LGHDT and CDR2 YNNKEL (reference sequence). The DNA of the CDR3 is TGTGCCAGCAGCCAAGACCTAGCGGGGGGGGCGGAGTTCTTC. Its translation: CASSQDLAGGAEFF.

This clonotype was seen only once. V and J are TRBV28 and TRBJ2-2; D gene unclear. The CDR3 length is 13 residues. Germline V CDR1 and CDR2: MDHEN, SYDVKM. The V gene lost 7 bases and the J gene lost 0 bases, with 6 bases spanning the gap. The CDR3 DNA sequence: TGTGCCAGCACATCAGCGAACACCGGGGAGCTGTTTTTT. Its translation is CASTSANTGELFF.

The V and J genes are TRBV9 and TRBJ1-2; the D gene is possibly TRBD1 (5 bases). CDR1 and CDR2 from the germline V gene are SGDLS and YYNGEE. Trimming took off 4 bases at V and 11 bases at J, with 21 bases between the two ends. This CDR3 spans 14 amino acids. The CDR3 DNA reads as TGTGCCAGCAGCCCCGGGACTGCCTCTATGGGGTACACCTTC. It codes for CASSPGTASMGYTF.

The V and J genes are TRBV5-4 and TRBJ2-5; D is tentatively TRBD1 or TRBD2 (5 bases each). The CDR3 length is 16 residues. Trimming left V 6 bases short and J 5 bases short, with 23 bases between. The germline CDR1 and CDR2 sequences are SGHNT and YYREEE (reference sequence). In DNA, the CDR3 is TGTGCCAGCAAGACTCACCGGGACGGGCTTTGGGAGACCCAGTACTTC. Protein sequence: CASKTHRDGLWETQYF. Drawing the rest from reference TRBV5-4 and TRBJ2-5, the complete variable domain is ETGVTQSPTHLIKTRGQQVTLRCSSQSGHNTVSWYQQALGQGPQFIFQYYREEENGRGNFPPRFSGLQFPNYSSELNVNALELDDSALYLCASKTHRDGLWETQYFGPGTRLLVL.